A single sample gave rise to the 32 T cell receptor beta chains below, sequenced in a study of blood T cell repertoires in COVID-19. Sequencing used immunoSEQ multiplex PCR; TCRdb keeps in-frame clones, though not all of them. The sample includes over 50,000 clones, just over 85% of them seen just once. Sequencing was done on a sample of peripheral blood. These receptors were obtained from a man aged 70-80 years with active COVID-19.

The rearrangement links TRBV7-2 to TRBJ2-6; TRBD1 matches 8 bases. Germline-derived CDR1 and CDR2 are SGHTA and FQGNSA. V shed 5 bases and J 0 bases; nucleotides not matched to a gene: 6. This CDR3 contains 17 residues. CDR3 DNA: TGTGCCAGCAGCGTCCGGGACAGGTTCTCTGGGGCCAACGTCCTGACTTTC. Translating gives CASSVRDRFSGANVLTF.

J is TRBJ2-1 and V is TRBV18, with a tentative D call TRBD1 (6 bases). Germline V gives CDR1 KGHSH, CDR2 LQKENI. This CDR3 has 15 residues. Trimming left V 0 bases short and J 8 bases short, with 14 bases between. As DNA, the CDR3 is TGTGCCAGCTCACCACCGGGGGCGATCGGGGATGAGCAGTTCTTC. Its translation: CASSPPGAIGDEQFF.

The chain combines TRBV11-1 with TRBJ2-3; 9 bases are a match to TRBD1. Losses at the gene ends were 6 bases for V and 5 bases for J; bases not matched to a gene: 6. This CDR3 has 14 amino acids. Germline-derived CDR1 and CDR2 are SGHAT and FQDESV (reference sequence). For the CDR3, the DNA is TGTGCCAGCAGTCCACAGGGGGCAGTAGATACGCAGTATTTT. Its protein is CASSPQGAVDTQYF.

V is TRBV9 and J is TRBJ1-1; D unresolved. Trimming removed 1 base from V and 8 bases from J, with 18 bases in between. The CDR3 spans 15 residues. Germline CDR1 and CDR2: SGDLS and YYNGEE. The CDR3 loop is CASSVSPTMAIEAFF. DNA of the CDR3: TGTGCCAGCAGCGTAAGCCCGACAATGGCGATAGAAGCTTTCTTT.

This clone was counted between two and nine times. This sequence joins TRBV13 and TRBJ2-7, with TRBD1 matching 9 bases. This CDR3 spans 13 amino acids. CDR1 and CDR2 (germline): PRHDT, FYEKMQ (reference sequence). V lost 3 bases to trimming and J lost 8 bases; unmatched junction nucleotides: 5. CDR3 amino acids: CASSFGTGSKQYF. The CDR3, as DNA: TGTGCCAGCAGCTTTGGGACAGGGTCGAAGCAGTACTTC.

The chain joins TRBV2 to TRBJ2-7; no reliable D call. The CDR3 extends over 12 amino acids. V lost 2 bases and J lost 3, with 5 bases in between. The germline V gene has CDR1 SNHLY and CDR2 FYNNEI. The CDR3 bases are TGTGCCAGCAGTGAACGCGTCTACGAGCAGTACTTC. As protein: CASSERVYEQYF. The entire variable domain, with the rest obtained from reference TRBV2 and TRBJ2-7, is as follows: EPEVTQTPSHQVTQMGQEVILRCVPISNHLYFYWYRQILGQKVEFLVSFYNNEISEKSEIFDDQFSVERPDGSNFTLKIRSTKLEDSAMYFCASSERVYEQYFGPGTRLTVT.

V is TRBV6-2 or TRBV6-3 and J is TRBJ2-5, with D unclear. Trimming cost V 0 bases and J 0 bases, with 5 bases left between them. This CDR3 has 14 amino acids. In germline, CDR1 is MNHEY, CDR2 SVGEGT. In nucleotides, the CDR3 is TGTGCCAGCAGTTACTCAGCCAACCAAGAGACCCAGTACTTC. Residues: CASSYSANQETQYF.

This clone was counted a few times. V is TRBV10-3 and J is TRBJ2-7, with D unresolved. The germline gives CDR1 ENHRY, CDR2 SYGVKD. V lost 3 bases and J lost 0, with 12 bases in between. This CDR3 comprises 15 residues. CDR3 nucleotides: TGTGCCATCAGTGATTCGATACTTTCCTCCTACGAGCAGTACTTC. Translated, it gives CAISDSILSSYEQYF.

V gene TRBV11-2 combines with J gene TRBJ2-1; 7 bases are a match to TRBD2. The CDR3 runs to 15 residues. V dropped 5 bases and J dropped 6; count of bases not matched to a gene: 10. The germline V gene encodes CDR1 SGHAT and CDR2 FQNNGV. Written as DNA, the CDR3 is TGTGCCAGCAGCGCCCGGCGGGGGAGTGGCAATGAGCAGTTCTTC. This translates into CASSARRGSGNEQFF.

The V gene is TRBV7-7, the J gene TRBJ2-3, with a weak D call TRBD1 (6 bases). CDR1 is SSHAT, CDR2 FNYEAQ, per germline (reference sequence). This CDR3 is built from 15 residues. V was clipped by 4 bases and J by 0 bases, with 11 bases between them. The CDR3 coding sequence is TGTGCCAGCAGCTCTACAGGGCTGAGCACAGATACGCAGTATTTT. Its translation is CASSSTGLSTDTQYF.

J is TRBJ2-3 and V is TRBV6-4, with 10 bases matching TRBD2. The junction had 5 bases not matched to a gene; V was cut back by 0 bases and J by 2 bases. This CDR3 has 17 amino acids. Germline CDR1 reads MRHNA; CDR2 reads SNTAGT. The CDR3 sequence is CASSDSNSGGDTDTQYF. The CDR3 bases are TGTGCCAGCAGTGACTCGAACAGCGGGGGGGACACAGATACGCAGTATTTT.

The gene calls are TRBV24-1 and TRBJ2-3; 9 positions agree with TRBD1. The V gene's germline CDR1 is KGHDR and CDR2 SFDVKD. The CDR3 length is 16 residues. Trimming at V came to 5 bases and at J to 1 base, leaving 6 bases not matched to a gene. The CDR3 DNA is TGTGCCACCAGTGTTGGGGGACAGGGAGGCACAGATACGCAGTATTTT. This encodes CATSVGGQGGTDTQYF.

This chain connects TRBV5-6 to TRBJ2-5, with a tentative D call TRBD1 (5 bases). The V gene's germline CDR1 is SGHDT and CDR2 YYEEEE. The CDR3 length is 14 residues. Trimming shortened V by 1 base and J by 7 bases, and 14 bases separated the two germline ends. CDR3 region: CASSLKQEIRTQYF. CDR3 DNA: TGTGCCAGCAGCTTGAAACAGGAGATCCGGACCCAGTACTTC.

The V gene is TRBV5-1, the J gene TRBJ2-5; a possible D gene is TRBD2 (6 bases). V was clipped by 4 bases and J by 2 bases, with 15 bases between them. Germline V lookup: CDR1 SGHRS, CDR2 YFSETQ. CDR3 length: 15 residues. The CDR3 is CASSPWGEPQETQYF. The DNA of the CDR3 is TGCGCCAGCAGCCCTTGGGGGGAACCACAAGAGACCCAGTACTTC. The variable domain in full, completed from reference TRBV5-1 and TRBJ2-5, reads KAGVTQTPRYLIKTRGQQVTLSCSPISGHRSVSWYQQTPGQGLQFLFEYFSETQRNKGNFPGRFSGRQFSNSRSEMNVSTLELGDSALYLCASSPWGEPQETQYFGPGTRLLVL.

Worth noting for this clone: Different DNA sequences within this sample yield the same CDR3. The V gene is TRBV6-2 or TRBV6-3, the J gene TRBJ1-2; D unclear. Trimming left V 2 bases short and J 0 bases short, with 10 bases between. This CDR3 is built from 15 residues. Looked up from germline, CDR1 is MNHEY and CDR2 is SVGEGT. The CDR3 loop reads CASSYLRGANYGYTF. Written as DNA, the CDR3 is TGTGCCAGCAGTTACCTTCGTGGAGCTAACTATGGCTACACCTTC.

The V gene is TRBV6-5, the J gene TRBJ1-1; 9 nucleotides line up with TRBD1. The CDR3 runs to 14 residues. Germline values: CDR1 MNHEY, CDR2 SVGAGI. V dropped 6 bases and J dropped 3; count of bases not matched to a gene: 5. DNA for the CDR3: TGTGCCAGCAGCGGACAGGGGATGGACACTGAAGCTTTCTTT. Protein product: CASSGQGMDTEAFF.

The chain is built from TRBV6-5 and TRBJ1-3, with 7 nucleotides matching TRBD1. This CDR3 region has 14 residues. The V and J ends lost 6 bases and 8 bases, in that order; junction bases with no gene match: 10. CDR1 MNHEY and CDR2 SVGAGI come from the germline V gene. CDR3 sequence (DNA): TGTGCCAGCAGGCCGACAGGGAGGAAAGACACCATATATTTT. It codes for CASRPTGRKDTIYF.

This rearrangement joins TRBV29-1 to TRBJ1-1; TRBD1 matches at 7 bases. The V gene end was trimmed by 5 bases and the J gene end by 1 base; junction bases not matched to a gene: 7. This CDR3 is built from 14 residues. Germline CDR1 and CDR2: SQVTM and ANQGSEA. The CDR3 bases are TGCAGCGTTCTTATACGGACAGGGAACACTGAAGCTTTCTTT. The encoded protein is CSVLIRTGNTEAFF. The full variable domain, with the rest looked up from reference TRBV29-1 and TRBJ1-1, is SAVISQKPSRDICQRGTSLTIQCQVDSQVTMMFWYRQQPGQSLTLIATANQGSEATYESGFVIDKFPISRPNLTFSTLTVSNMSPEDSSIYLCSVLIRTGNTEAFFGQGTRLTVV.

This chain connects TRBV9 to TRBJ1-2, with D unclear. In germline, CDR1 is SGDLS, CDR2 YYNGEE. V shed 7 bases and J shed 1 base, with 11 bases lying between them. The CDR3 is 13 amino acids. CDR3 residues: CASGAPFNYGYTF. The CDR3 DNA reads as TGTGCCAGCGGCGCCCCGTTTAACTATGGCTACACCTTC.

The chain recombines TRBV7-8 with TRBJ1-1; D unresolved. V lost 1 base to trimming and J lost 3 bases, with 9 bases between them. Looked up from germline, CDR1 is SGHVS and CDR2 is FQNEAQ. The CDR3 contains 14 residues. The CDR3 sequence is CASSLGGRDTEAFF. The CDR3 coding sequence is TGTGCCAGCAGCTTAGGTGGGAGGGACACTGAAGCTTTCTTT. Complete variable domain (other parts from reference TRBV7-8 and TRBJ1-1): GAGVSQSPRYKVAKRGQDVALRCDPISGHVSLFWYQQALGQGPEFLTYFQNEAQLDKSGLPSDRFFAERPEGSVSTLKIQRTQQEDSAVYLCASSLGGRDTEAFFGQGTRLTVV.

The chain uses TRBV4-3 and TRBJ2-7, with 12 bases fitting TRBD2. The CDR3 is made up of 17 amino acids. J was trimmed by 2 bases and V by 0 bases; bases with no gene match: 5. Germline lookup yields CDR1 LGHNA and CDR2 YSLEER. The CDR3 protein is CASSQDSSGGVTYEQYF. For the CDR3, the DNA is TGCGCCAGCAGCCAAGATTCTAGCGGGGGGGTCACCTACGAGCAGTACTTC.

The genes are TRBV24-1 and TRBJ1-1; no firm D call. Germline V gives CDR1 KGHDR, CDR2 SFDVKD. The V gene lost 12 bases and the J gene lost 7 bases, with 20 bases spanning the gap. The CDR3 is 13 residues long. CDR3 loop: CAPTKRVSSEAFF. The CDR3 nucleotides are TGTGCCCCCACGAAGAGGGTGAGTAGTGAAGCTTTCTTT.

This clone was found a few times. CDR3 amino acids: CASSLGGRGTQYF. CDR3 in DNA: TGTGCCAGCAGCTTGGGGGGTCGGGGGACCCAGTACTTC. V and J are TRBV5-8 and TRBJ2-5; tentative D call: TRBD2 (5 bases). V lost 0 bases, J lost 7 bases, and 10 bases lay in between. The V gene's germline CDR1 is SGHTS and CDR2 YDEGEE. The CDR3 totals 13 residues. The full variable domain, completed using reference TRBV5-8 and TRBJ2-5, is EAGVTQSPTHLIKTRGQQATLRCSPISGHTSVYWYQQALGLGLQFLLWYDEGEERNRGNFPPRFSGRQFPNYSSELNVNALELEDSALYLCASSLGGRGTQYFGPGTRLLVL.

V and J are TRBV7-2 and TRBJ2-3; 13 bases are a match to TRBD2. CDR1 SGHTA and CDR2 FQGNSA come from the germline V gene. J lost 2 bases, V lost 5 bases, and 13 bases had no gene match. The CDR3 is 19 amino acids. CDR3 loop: CASSRPLAGGVAFTDTQYF. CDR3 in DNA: TGTGCCAGCAGCCGTCCACTAGCGGGGGGGGTGGCGTTCACAGATACGCAGTATTTT.

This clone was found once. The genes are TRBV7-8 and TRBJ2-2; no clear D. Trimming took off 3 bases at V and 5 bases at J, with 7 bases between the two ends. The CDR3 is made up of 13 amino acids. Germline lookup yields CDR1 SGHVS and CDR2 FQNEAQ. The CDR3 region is CASSFGPTGELFF. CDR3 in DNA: TGTGCCAGCAGCTTCGGTCCGACCGGGGAGCTGTTTTTT.

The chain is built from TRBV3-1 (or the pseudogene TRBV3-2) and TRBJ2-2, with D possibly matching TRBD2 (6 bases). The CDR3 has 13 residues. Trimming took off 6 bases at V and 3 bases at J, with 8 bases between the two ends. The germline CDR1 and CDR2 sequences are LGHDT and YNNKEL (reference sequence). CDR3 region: CASREGDTGELFF. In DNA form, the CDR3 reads TGTGCCAGCAGGGAGGGCGACACCGGGGAGCTGTTTTTT.

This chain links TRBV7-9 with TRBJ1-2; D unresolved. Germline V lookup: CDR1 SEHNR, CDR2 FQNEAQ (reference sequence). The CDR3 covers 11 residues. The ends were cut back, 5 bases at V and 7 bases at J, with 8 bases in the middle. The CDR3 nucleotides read TGTGCCAGCAGCCATAGCTCTGGCTACACCTTC. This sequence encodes CASSHSSGYTF.

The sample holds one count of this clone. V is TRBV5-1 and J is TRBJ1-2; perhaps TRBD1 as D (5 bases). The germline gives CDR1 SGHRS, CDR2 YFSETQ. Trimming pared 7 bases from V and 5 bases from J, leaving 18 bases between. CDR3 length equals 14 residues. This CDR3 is CASAWGDARYGYTF. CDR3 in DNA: TGCGCCAGCGCCTGGGGGGATGCGAGGTATGGCTACACCTTC.

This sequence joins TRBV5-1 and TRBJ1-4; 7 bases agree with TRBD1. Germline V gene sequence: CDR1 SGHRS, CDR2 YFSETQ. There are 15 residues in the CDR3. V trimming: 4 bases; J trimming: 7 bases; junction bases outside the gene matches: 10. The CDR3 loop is CASSRQGGDGEKLFF. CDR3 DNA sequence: TGCGCCAGCAGCCGACAGGGCGGAGATGGTGAAAAACTGTTTTTT.

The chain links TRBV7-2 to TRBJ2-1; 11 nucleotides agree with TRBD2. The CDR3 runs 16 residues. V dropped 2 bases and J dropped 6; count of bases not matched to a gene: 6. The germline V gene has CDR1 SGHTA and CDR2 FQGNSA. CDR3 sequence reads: CASSLRSSGGLNEQFF. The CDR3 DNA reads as TGTGCCAGCAGCTTAAGGTCTAGCGGGGGGCTCAATGAGCAGTTCTTC.

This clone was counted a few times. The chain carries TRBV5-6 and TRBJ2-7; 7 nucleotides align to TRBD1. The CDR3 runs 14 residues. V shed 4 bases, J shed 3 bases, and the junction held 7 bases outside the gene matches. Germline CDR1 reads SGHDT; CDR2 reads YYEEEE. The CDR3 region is CASSQGEGGYEQYF. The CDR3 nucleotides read TGTGCCAGCAGCCAGGGGGAAGGGGGCTACGAGCAGTACTTC.

The CDR3 DNA reads TGTGCCAGACCCGGGACAGTGGGTGATGGCTACACCTTC. This encodes CARPGTVGDGYTF. This chain uses TRBV19 with TRBJ1-2; TRBD1 matches at 7 bases. Per germline, CDR1 LNHDA and CDR2 SQIVND (reference sequence). J lost 6 bases, V lost 9 bases, and 10 bases had no gene match. The CDR3 sequence is 13 residues long.